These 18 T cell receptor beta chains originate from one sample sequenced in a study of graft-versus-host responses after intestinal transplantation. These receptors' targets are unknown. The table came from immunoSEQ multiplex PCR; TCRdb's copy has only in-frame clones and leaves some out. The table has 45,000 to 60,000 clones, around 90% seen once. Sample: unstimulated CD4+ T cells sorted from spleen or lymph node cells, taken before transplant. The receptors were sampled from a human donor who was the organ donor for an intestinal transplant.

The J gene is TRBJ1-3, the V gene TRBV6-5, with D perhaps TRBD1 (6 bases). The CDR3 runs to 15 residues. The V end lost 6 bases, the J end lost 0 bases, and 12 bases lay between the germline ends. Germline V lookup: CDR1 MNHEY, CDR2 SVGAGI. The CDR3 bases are TGTGCCAGCAGGCCACCGGACAGCTCTGGAAACACCATATATTTT. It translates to CASRPPDSSGNTIYF.

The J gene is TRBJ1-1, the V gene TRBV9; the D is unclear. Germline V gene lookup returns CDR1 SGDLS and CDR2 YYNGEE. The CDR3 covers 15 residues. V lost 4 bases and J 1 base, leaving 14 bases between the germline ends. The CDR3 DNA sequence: TGTGCCAGCAGCACGACGGTTTGGGGGAACACTGAAGCTTTCTTT. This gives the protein CASSTTVWGNTEAFF. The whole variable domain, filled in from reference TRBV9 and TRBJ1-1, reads DSGVTQTPKHLITATGQRVTLRCSPRSGDLSVYWYQQSLDQGLQFLIQYYNGEERAKGNILERFSAQQFPDLHSELNLSSLELGDSALYFCASSTTVWGNTEAFFGQGTRLTVV.

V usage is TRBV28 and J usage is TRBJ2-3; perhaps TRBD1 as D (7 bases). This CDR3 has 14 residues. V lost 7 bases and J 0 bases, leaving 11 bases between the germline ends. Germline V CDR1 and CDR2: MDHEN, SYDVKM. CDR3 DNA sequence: TGTGCCAGCAAGGAGGGGGCAAGCACAGATACGCAGTATTTT. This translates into CASKEGASTDTQYF.

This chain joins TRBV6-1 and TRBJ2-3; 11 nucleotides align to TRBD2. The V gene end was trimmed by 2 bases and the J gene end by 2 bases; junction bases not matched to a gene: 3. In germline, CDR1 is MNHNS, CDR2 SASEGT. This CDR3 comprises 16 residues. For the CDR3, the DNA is TGTGCCAGCAGTGAATCACTAGCGGGGGACACAGATACGCAGTATTTT. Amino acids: CASSESLAGDTDTQYF.

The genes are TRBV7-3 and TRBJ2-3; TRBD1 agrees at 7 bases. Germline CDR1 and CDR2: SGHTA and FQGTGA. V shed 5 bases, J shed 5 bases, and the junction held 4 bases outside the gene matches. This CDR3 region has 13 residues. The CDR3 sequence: CASSDRVQDTQYF. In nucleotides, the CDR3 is TGTGCCAGCAGCGACAGGGTTCAAGATACGCAGTATTTT.

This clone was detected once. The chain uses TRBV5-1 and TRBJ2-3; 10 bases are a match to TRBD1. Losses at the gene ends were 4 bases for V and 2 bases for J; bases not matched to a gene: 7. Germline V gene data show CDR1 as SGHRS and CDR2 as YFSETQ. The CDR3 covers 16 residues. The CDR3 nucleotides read TGCGCCAGCAGCGGTACGGGACAGGGGTTCACAGATACGCAGTATTTT. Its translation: CASSGTGQGFTDTQYF.

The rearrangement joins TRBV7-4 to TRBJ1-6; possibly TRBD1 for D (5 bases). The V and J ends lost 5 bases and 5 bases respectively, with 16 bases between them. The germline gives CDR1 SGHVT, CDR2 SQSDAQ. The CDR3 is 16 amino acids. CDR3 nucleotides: TGTGCCAGCAGCCCCCCCGGGGGAGGGGATAATTCACCCCTCCACTTT. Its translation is CASSPPGGGDNSPLHF.

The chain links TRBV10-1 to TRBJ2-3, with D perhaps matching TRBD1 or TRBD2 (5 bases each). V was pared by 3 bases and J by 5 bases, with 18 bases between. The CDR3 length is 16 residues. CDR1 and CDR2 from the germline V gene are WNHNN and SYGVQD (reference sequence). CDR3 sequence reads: CASSEPAEVGEDTQYF. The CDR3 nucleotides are TGCGCCAGCAGTGAACCAGCGGAGGTAGGGGAAGATACGCAGTATTTT.

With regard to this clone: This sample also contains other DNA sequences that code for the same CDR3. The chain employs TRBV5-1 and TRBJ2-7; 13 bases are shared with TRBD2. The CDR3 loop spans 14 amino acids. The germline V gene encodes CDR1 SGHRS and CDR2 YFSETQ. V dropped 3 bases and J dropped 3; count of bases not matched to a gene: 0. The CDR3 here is CASSWTSGSYEQYF. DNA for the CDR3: TGCGCCAGCAGCTGGACTAGCGGGAGCTACGAGCAGTACTTC.

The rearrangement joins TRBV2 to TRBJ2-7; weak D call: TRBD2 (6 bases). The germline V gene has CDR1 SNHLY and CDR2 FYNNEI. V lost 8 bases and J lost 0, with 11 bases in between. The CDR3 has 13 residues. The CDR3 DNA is TGTGCCAGCTACGGGGGAATCTCCTACGAGCAGTACTTC. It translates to CASYGGISYEQYF.

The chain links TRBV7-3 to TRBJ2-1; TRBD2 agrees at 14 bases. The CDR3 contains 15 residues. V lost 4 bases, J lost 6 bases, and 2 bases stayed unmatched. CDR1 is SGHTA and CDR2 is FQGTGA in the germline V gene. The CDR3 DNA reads TGTGCCAGCAGCTCGACTAGCGGGAGGGCCAATGAGCAGTTCTTC. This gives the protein CASSSTSGRANEQFF.

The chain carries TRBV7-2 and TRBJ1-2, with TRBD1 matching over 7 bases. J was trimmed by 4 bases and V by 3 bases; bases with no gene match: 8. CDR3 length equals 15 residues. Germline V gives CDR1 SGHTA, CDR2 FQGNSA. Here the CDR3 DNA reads TGTGCCAGCAGCTTCTCGACAGGGCAACCCTATGGCTACACCTTC. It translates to CASSFSTGQPYGYTF.

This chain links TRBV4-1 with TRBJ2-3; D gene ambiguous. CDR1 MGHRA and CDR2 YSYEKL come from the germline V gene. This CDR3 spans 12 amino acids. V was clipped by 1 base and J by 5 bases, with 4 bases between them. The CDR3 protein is CASSQVEDTQYF. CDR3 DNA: TGCGCCAGCAGCCAAGTCGAAGATACGCAGTATTTT.

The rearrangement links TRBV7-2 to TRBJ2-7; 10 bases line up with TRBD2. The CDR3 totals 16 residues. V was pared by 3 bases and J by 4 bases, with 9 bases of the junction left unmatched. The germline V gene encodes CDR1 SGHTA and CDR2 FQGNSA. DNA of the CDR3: TGTGCCAGCAGCTTTCGGGCTAGCGGGAGTGGGTACGAGCAGTACTTC. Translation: CASSFRASGSGYEQYF. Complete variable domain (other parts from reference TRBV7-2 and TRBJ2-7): GAGVSQSPSNKVTEKGKDVELRCDPISGHTALYWYRQSLGQGLEFLIYFQGNSAPDKSGLPSDRFSAERTGGSVSTLTIQRTQQEDSAVYLCASSFRASGSGYEQYFGPGTRLTVT.

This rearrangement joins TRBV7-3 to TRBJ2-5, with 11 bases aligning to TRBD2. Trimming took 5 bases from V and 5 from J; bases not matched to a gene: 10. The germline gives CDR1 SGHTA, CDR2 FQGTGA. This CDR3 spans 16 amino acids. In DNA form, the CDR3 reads TGTGCCAGCAGCCCCGGACTAGCGGGTAGCCGCGAGACCCAGTACTTC. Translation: CASSPGLAGSRETQYF.

The CDR3 region is CASKRGLNSPLHF. DNA of the CDR3: TGTGCCAGCAAGCGGGGCCTGAATTCACCCCTCCACTTT. The chain links TRBV2 to TRBJ1-6; the D gene is possibly TRBD1 (5 bases). CDR1 is SNHLY, CDR2 FYNNEI, per germline. Deletions cut 7 bases from V and 7 bases from J, with 11 bases between. The CDR3 consists of 13 residues.

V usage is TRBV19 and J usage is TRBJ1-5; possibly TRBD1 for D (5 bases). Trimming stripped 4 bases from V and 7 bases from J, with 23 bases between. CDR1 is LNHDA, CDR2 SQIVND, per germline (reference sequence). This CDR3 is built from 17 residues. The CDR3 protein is CASSRVQTGGSWQPQHF. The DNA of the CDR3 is TGTGCCAGTAGTAGGGTTCAGACTGGGGGGAGTTGGCAGCCCCAGCATTTT. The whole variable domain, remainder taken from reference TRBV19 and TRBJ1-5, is DGGITQSPKYLFRKEGQNVTLSCEQNLNHDAMYWYRQDPGQGLRLIYYSQIVNDFQKGDIAEGYSVSREKKESFPLTVTSAQKNPTAFYLCASSRVQTGGSWQPQHFGDGTRLSIL.

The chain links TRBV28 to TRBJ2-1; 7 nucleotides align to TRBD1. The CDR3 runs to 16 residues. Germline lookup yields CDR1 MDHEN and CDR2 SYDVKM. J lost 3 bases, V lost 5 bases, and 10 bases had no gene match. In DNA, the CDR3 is TGTGCCAGCAGTATCCCGGACAGGTTCGTCTACAATGAGCAGTTCTTC. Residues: CASSIPDRFVYNEQFF.